The 8 T cell receptor beta chains presented below share a single source sample, sequenced in a study of T cell changes during pregnancy in multiple sclerosis. Only in-frame clones appear in the TCRdb table, and some are missing; sequencing was by immunoSEQ multiplex PCR. The sample records roughly 42,000 clones, about 88% being singletons. The sequenced sample was CD4+ T cells from peripheral blood mononuclear cells, obtained in the second trimester of pregnancy. The receptors were sampled from a female donor with multiple sclerosis, enrolled in a pregnancy study.

This chain uses TRBV7-6 with TRBJ1-4, with TRBD1 identical over 9 bases. V trimming: 5 bases; J trimming: 8 bases; junction bases outside the gene matches: 15. The CDR3 sequence is 17 residues long. Germline V gene lookup returns CDR1 SGHVS and CDR2 FNYEAQ. CDR3 bases: TGTGCCAGCAGCCCGTTAGCACAGGGGGCCGTGATAGAAAAACTGTTTTTT. This gives the protein CASSPLAQGAVIEKLFF.

The chain is built from TRBV30 and TRBJ2-1; the match to TRBD2 covers 9 bases. V lost 4 bases, J lost 6 bases, and 7 bases stayed unmatched. The CDR3 consists of 14 residues. Germline loops: CDR1 GTSNPN, CDR2 SVGIG (reference sequence). The CDR3 sequence: CAWKGTSKGNEQFF. Here the CDR3 DNA reads TGTGCCTGGAAGGGGACTAGCAAGGGCAATGAGCAGTTCTTC.

The chain employs TRBV19 and TRBJ2-7; the D is unclear. This CDR3 has 14 residues. The V and J ends lost 1 base and 2 bases respectively, with 9 bases between them. Germline V lookup: CDR1 LNHDA, CDR2 SQIVND (reference sequence). Written as DNA, the CDR3 is TGTGCCAGTAGTATAGCCAACGGAGCCTACGAGCAGTACTTC. Residues: CASSIANGAYEQYF. The full variable domain, with the rest looked up from reference TRBV19 and TRBJ2-7, is DGGITQSPKYLFRKEGQNVTLSCEQNLNHDAMYWYRQDPGQGLRLIYYSQIVNDFQKGDIAEGYSVSREKKESFPLTVTSAQKNPTAFYLCASSIANGAYEQYFGPGTRLTVT.

The chain is built from TRBV19 and TRBJ1-5, with a tentative D call TRBD1 (6 bases). Per germline, CDR1 LNHDA and CDR2 SQIVND (reference sequence). This CDR3 is 17 amino acids long. Trimming left V 4 bases short and J 5 bases short, with 21 bases between. The CDR3 here is CASSKARQVGAHQPQHF. The CDR3 DNA is TGTGCCAGTAGTAAAGCTCGACAGGTCGGGGCGCATCAGCCCCAGCATTTT.

The rearrangement joins TRBV5-1 to TRBJ2-3, with D possibly matching TRBD2 (6 bases). The length of the CDR3 is 12 residues. The germline gives CDR1 SGHRS, CDR2 YFSETQ. Trimming left V 5 bases short and J 5 bases short, with 9 bases between. CDR3 sequence reads: CASRGAGDTQYF. Written as DNA, the CDR3 is TGCGCCAGCAGAGGAGCGGGAGATACGCAGTATTTT.

The chain couples TRBV5-4 to TRBJ2-7; 10 nucleotides match TRBD1. The CDR3 sequence is 14 residues long. Losses at the gene ends were 3 bases for V and 6 bases for J; bases not matched to a gene: 6. Germline V gives CDR1 SGHNT, CDR2 YYREEE (reference sequence). DNA of the CDR3: TGTGCCAGCAGCTCAGGACAGGGGGTAGGCGAGCAGTACTTC. It codes for CASSSGQGVGEQYF.

This clone came up once. This chain connects TRBV5-1 to TRBJ2-7; D is uncertain. CDR3 length: 14 amino acids. Trimming took 0 bases from V and 4 from J, leaving 11 bases between them. CDR1 and CDR2 (germline): SGHRS, YFSETQ. CDR3 sequence (DNA): TGCGCCAGCAGCTTGGTCGGTAACTTATACGAGCAGTACTTC. Translation: CASSLVGNLYEQYF.

The V gene is TRBV5-4, the J gene TRBJ2-5; 7 nucleotides match TRBD1. Unmatched junction bases numbered 4, after V lost 0 bases and J lost 2 bases. Germline V gene lookup returns CDR1 SGHNT and CDR2 YYREEE (reference sequence). The CDR3 sequence is 15 residues long. The CDR3 coding sequence is TGTGCCAGCAGCTTGGGAGACAGGGAACAAGAGACCCAGTACTTC. Protein: CASSLGDREQETQYF. Full variable domain (missing parts from reference TRBV5-4 and TRBJ2-5): ETGVTQSPTHLIKTRGQQVTLRCSSQSGHNTVSWYQQALGQGPQFIFQYYREEENGRGNFPPRFSGLQFPNYSSELNVNALELDDSALYLCASSLGDREQETQYFGPGTRLLVL.